This entry concerns a single T cell receptor (beta chain). The CDR3 loop spans 15 amino acids. V gave up 2 bases and J gave up 0 bases; unmatched junction bases: 3. Germline CDR1 SGHNT, CDR2 YYREEE (reference sequence). This specimen comes from a study of blood T cell repertoires in COVID-19. TCRdb's table, derived via immunoSEQ multiplex PCR, lists solely in-frame clones and lacks some. In the table there are around 110,000 clones, approximately 83% of which are singletons. Sequencing was performed on peripheral blood. The clonotype originates from a woman between 65 and 79 years old with acute or convalescent COVID-19. This chain joins TRBV5-4 and TRBJ2-3; TRBD2 agrees at 7 bases. Written as DNA, the CDR3 is TGTGCCAGCAGCTTTCGTAGCGGGAGCACAGATACGCAGTATTTT. Residues: CASSFRSGSTDTQYF. The full variable domain, in which reference TRBV5-4 and TRBJ2-3 provide the parts outside the CDR3, is ETGVTQSPTHLIKTRGQQVTLRCSSQSGHNTVSWYQQALGQGPQFIFQYYREEENGRGNFPPRFSGLQFPNYSSELNVNALELDDSALYLCASSFRSGSTDTQYFGPGTRLTVL.